This T cell receptor beta chain is from a study of blood T cell repertoires in COVID-19 (dated by TCRdb to the early 2020s). For the study in its entirety: Samples from collaborators originated in the United States, Italy and Spain and spanned both the acute and convalescent phases of COVID-19. The material from the prospective study consisted of cDNA or gDNA derived from T cells, B-cell-depleted T cells, or PBMCs. Subjects who had been exposed to COVID-19, were actively infected with it, or had recovered from it provided the deeply sampled blood TCRbeta repertoires that made up the dataset. The repertoires were made available in a free public database intended to serve as a resource for research on the immune response to SARS-CoV-2. Where HLA class I and class II types were available, the types were taken from metadata supplied by the sample provider, not from assay-based typing. The samples were drawn from the first 160 participants of the ongoing ImmuneRACE study and from about 1,200 subjects provided by 6 global collaborators. A de-identified subject ID, COVID-19 status, age in years and sex were almost always included in the sample metadata.

In its sample, this clone was seen a few times. Which antigen it targets is not known. Nothing much larger sits one base from this clone, and base qualities are not available. There are 16 amino acids in the CDR3, from cysteine to phenylalanine inclusive. Only the CDR3 DNA stays, 48 bases, in frame from base 1. The germline V gene specifies LGHNT as CDR1 and FRNRAP as CDR2. Here V drops 7 bases and J drops 6 bases, and the junction holds 11 bases not matched to any gene. Broader findings and caveats from the paper: Clinical and demographic metadata were provided uncurated, with the amount varying by source and participant.

The immunoSEQ Assay, a bias-controlled multiplex PCR, was used to amplify TCRbeta CDR3 regions from genomic DNA. For the original study's pipeline: Within the assay, amplification of reference gene primers was used to estimate how many nucleated cells each sample contained. To quantify the absolute abundance of each unique TCRbeta CDR3 rearrangement, sequence reads were collapsed and filtered. For each sample, productive Simpson clonality was calculated as the square root of Simpson's diversity index across productive rearrangements. In TCRdb, the immuneACCESS table is reduced to in-frame sequences with V and J assigned. These tables do not hold every clone; where another copy was compared, an unresolved V gene accounts for under half, and the others remain unexplained. That table is the source of V, J and clone size, and D and trimming were worked out from the DNA. The sample has 300,000 to 350,000 clones on record, just under 90% of them singletons. The top ten clones comprise around 9% of the sample.

Participants in the prospective study were enrolled through a virtual design, were aged roughly 18 to 100 years, and lived in 20 to 30 United States geographic areas. In the prospective study, cohorts were assigned on the basis of participant-reported clinical history obtained from a screening survey and a study questionnaire. For ImmuneRACE Cohort 3, a participant was defined as recovered based on two consecutive negative NP/OP PCR tests, clearance by a healthcare professional, or resolution of symptoms. Each participant in the prospective study had whole blood, serum and a nasopharyngeal or oropharyngeal swab collected by mobile phlebotomists. Prospective study participants could optionally give additional blood draws and questionnaires over an approximately two-month period. Before DNA extraction, blood samples from the prospective study were shipped at room temperature or frozen.

The sequence came from a woman in her thirties who had recovered from COVID-19. Sample: PBMCs or T cells enriched from blood (not recorded which). The V gene is TRBV12-5 and the J gene is TRBJ2-1; 11 bases in the middle match TRBD2. The DNA sequence is TGTGCTAGTGCCCTGAAACTAGCGGGAGTCCCCAATGAGCAGTTCTTC. Its coded protein is CASALKLAGVPNEQFF.